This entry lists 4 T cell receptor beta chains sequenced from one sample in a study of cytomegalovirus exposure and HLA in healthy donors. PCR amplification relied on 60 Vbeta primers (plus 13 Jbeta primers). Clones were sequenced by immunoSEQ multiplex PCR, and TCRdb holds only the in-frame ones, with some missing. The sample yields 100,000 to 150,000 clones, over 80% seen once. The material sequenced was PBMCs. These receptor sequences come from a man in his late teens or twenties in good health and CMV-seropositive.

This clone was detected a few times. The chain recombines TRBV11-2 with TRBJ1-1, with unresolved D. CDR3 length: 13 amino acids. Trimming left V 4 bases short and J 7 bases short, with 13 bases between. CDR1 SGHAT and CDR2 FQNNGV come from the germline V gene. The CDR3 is CASSYHTRGEAFF. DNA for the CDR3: TGTGCCAGCAGCTATCATACACGGGGTGAAGCTTTCTTT.

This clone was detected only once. The CDR3 DNA sequence: TGTGCCAGTAAACAGGGGGCGAAGATCGACGAGCAGTACTTC. This codes for CASKQGAKIDEQYF. The chain is built from TRBV19 and TRBJ2-7, with TRBD1 identical over 9 bases. CDR3 size: 14 residues. V lost 7 bases, J lost 5 bases, and 9 bases stayed unmatched. Germline V gene lookup returns CDR1 LNHDA and CDR2 SQIVND (reference sequence).

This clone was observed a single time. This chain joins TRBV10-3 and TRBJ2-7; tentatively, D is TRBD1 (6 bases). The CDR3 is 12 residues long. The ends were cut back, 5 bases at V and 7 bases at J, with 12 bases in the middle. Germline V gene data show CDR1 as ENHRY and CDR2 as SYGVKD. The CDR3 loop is CAISNRVGEQYF. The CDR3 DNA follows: TGTGCCATCAGTAACAGGGTTGGGGAGCAGTACTTC.

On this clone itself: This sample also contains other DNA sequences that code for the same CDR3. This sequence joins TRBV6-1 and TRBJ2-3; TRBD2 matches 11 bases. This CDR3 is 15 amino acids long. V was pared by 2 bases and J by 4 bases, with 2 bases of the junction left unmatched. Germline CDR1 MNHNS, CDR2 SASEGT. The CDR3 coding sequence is TGTGCCAGCAGTGAATTAGCGGGGGGGCCAGATACGCAGTATTTT. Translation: CASSELAGGPDTQYF.